The clone carrying this T cell receptor beta chain was seen a few times. The germline CDR1 and CDR2 sequences are MNHEY and SVGAGI. V lost 6 bases, J lost 8 bases, and 14 bases lay in between. The CDR3 runs to 13 residues. TCRdb redid the calling of the 5' RACE reads with MiXCR, one entry per CDR3 protein. The sample includes about 560,000 distinct CDR3 sequences, roughly a fifth of them seen just once. The sample originates from a study of T-cell memory formation after mild COVID-19. Across the study: TCR clusters largely stayed donor specific.

This clonotype was sampled from an adult woman who had mild COVID-19 (a few samples of this study predate the infection). Cell type and time point are not known. Sequencing used PBMCs or a T cell subset sorted from them (not recorded which). V and J are TRBV6-5 and TRBJ2-1; no definite D call. As DNA, the CDR3 is TGTGCCAGCAGATCGCTGAGAGGCTATGAGCAGTTCTTC. This translates into CASRSLRGYEQFF.